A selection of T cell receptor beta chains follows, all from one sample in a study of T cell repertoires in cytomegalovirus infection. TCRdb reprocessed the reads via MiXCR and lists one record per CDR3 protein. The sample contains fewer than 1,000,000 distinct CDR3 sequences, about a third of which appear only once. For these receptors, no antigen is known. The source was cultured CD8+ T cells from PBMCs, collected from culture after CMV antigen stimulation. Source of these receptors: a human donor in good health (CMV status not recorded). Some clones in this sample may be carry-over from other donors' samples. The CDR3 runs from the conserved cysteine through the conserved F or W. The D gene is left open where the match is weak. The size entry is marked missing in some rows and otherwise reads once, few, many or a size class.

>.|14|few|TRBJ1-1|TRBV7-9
TGTGCCAGCAGCCCGCCAATCACGAACACTGAAGCTTTCTTT
CASSPPITNTEAFF
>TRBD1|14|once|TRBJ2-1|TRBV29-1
TGCAGCGTTGAAGGGGGGACAGGAAAAAATGAGCAGTTCTTC
CSVEGGTGKNEQFF
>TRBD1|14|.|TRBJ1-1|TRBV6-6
TGTGCCAGCAGTTTGACAGGGTGGACCACTGAAGCTTTCTTT
CASSLTGWTTEAFF
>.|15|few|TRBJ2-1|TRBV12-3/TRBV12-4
TGTGCCAGCAGTGTCCCAGGGCGACCCTACAATGAGCAGTTCTTC
CASSVPGRPYNEQFF
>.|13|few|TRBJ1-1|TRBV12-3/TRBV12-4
TGTGCCAGCAGTCGGGAGCTGAACACTGAAGCTTTCTTT
CASSRELNTEAFF
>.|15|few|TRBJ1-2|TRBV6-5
TGTGCCAGCAGTTACTCGCCGAGGACGCTGGGGGGCTACACCTTC
CASSYSPRTLGGYTF
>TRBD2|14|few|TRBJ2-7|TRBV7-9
TGTGCCAGCAGCTTTCCGACTAGCACCTACGAGCAGTACTTC
CASSFPTSTYEQYF
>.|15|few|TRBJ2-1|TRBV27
TGTGCCAGCAGTTTGGGGGGGCCGTCTAGGGATGAGCAGTTCTTC
CASSLGGPSRDEQFF
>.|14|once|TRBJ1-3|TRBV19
TGTGCCAGTAGTATGCGGAGCTCTGGAAACACCATATATTTT
CASSMRSSGNTIYF
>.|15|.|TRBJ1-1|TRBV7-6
TGTGCCAGCAGCATTAGCGGGCACATGAACACTGAAGCTTTCTTT
CASSISGHMNTEAFF
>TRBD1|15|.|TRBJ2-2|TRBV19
TGTGCCAGTAGCTGGGGACAGGCGGGCACCGGGGAGCTGTTTTTT
CASSWGQAGTGELFF
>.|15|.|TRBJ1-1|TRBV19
TGTGCCAGTAGTATCACTAGGGAAGATTGGACTGAAGCTTTCTTT
CASSITREDWTEAFF
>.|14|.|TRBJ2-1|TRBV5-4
TGTGCCACCTTCACTTGGGGCGTTTTCAATGAGCAGTTCTTC
CATFTWGVFNEQFF
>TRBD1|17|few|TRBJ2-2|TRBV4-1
TGCGCCAGCAGCCAAGAAGGACAGGGGGCAGTCCCCGGGGAGCTGTTTTTT
CASSQEGQGAVPGELFF
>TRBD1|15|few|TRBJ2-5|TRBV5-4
TGTGCCAGCAGAACCGGACAGGGGGCTGTAGAGACCCAGTACTTC
CASRTGQGAVETQYF
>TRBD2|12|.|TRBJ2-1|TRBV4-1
TGCGCCAGCAGCCTAGCGGGCACGAAGCAGTTCTTC
CASSLAGTKQFF
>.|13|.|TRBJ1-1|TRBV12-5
TGTGCTAGTGGTTTGGTTTTGGGGGTTGAAGCTTTCTTT
CASGLVLGVEAFF
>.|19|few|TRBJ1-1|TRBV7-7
TGTGCTAGCAGCTTAGCGGGTCCTCGGGCAGGGGAATTGAACACTGAAGCTTTCTTT
CASSLAGPRAGELNTEAFF
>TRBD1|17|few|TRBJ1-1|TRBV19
TGTGCCAGTAGTCCCGGGACAGGGGAGTATTGGCACACTGAAGCTTTCTTT
CASSPGTGEYWHTEAFF
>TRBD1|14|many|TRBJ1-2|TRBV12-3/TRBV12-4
TGTGCCAGTAGCCCCACAGGGGGCAGCTATGGCTACACCTTC
CASSPTGGSYGYTF
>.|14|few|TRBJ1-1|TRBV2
TGTGCCACCCTTCGACGGGGCATGAACACTGAAGCTTTCTTT
CATLRRGMNTEAFF
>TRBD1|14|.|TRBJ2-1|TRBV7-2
TGTGCCAGCAGCTTAGCCGGGACAGGGGTCGAGCAGTTCTTC
CASSLAGTGVEQFF
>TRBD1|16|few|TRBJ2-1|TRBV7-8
TGTGCCAGCAGCTCCCCCGGACAGGCCTTATACAATGAGCAGTTCTTC
CASSSPGQALYNEQFF
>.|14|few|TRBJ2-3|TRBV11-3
TGTGCCAGCAGCTTAAGAGCGGACCCAGATACGCAGTATTTT
CASSLRADPDTQYF
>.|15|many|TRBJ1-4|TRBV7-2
TGTGCCAGCAGCCTTCCTAGGGGGGCTAATGAAAAACTGTTTTTT
CASSLPRGANEKLFF
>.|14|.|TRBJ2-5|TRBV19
TGTGCCAGTAGTCATCGGGACTGGGAAGAGACCCAGTACTTC
CASSHRDWEETQYF
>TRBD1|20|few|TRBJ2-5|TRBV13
TGTGCCAGCAGCACCTATGGGGAGTTGGACAGGGGGCAGGGAAGAGAGACCCAGTACTTC
CASSTYGELDRGQGRETQYF
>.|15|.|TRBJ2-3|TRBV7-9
TGTGCCAGCAGCTCGCCCTCGTCGGATGCAGATACGCAGTATTTT
CASSSPSSDADTQYF
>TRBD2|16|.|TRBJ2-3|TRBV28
TGTGCCAGCAGTCCCGGGACTAGCACATGGTCAGATACGCAGTATTTT
CASSPGTSTWSDTQYF
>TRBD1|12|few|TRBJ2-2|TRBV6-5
TGTGCCACCGACAGGGGCACCGGGGAGCTGTTTTTT
CATDRGTGELFF
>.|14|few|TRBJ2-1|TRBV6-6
TGTGCCAGCAGTTACGGCGGCATGGACCATGAGCAGTTCTTC
CASSYGGMDHEQFF
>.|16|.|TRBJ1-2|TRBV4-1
TGCGCCAGCAGCCAAGGTCCGATGACAGTTACCTATGGCTACACCTTC
CASSQGPMTVTYGYTF
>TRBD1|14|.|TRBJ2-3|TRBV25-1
TGTGCCAGCGAAGACAGGGTACAGACAGATACGCAGTATTTT
CASEDRVQTDTQYF
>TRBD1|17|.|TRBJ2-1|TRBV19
TGTGCCAGTAGTATTCCGATGGTCGGGACAGGGTGGATCTTGAAGTTCTTC
CASSIPMVGTGWILKFF
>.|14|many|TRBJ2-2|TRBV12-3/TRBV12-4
TGTGCCAGCAGTTTACGGAGGGCCACCGGGGAGCTGTTTTTT
CASSLRRATGELFF
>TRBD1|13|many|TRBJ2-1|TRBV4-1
TGCGCCAGCAGCCGAACAGGGGACAATGAGCAGTTCTTC
CASSRTGDNEQFF
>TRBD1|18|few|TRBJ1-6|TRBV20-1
TGCAGTGCTAGAGATTCGGGACAGAAAAGCTCCTATAATTCACCCCTCCACTTT
CSARDSGQKSSYNSPLHF
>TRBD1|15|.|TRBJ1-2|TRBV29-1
TGCAGCGTTGAAGTCGAAGCAGGGGGCAGCTATGGCTACACCTTC
CSVEVEAGGSYGYTF
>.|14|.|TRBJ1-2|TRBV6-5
TGTGCCAGCAGTTACGGCACCGCCGACTATGGCTACACCTTC
CASSYGTADYGYTF
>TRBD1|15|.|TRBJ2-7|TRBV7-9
TGTGCCAGCAGCGGGCTCCGGGACAGGGTTGGCGAGCAGTACTTC
CASSGLRDRVGEQYF
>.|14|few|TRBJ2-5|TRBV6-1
TGTGCCAGCAGTTACCCCCAGCGGGAAGAGACCCAGTACTTC
CASSYPQREETQYF
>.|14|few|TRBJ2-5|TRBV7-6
TGTGCCAGCAGCTTCCCCGGGAAGGAGGAGACCCAGTACTTC
CASSFPGKEETQYF
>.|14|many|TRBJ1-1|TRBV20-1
TGCAGTGCTAGAGTGGGTAGGGACTGGACTGAAGCTTTCTTT
CSARVGRDWTEAFF
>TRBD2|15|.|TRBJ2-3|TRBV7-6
TGTGCCAGCAGCTTCACCGGGGGGACCACAGATACGCAGTATTTT
CASSFTGGTTDTQYF
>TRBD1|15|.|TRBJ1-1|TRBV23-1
TGCGCCCGAACAGGGGGGGGTACTAACGACACTGAAGCTTTCTTT
CARTGGGTNDTEAFF
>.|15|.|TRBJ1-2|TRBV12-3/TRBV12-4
TGTGCCAGCAGCCCGGGGCGGGCCGAGGTCTATGGCTACACCTTC
CASSPGRAEVYGYTF
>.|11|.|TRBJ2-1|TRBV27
TGTGCCAGCAGTTGGATCAATGAGCAGTTCTTC
CASSWINEQFF
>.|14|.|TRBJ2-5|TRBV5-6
TGTGCCAGCTGCTCCCCGGGACAACGAGAGACCCAGTACTTC
CASCSPGQRETQYF
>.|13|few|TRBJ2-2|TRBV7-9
TGTGCCAGCGGGAAGGAGAACACCGGGGAGCTGTTTTTT
CASGKENTGELFF
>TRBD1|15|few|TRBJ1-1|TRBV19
TGTGCCAGTAGTAAGCGACAGGGAGGACGCACTGAAGCTTTCTTT
CASSKRQGGRTEAFF
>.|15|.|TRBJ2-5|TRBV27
TGTGCCAGCAGTTTATGGCAGGGGGGGGAAGAGACCCAGTACTTC
CASSLWQGGEETQYF